The 5 T cell receptor beta chains presented below share a single source sample, sequenced in a study of blood T cells in healthy people across ages. A second PCR of about 7 to 11 cycles used a sample-barcoded 5' primer and a J-beta primer mix. TCRdb re-called the 5' RACE reads through MiXCR, storing one row per CDR3 protein. The sample carries about 1,800,000 distinct CDR3 sequences, under 30% recorded once. Specimen: blood. All receptors derive from a woman aged 25 to 39 in good health.

Only a few counts were recorded for this clonotype. This chain links TRBV7-2 with TRBJ2-7, with 9 nucleotides matching TRBD1. The J segment lost 3 bases and the V segment lost 4 bases, leaving 7 bases of the junction unmatched. Germline CDR1 is SGHTA and CDR2 is FQGNSA. This CDR3 is built from 15 residues. The CDR3 DNA sequence: TGTGCCAGCAGCTCCTTCCCGGGACAGGGCTACGAGCAGTACTTC. It is translated as CASSSFPGQGYEQYF.

In nucleotides, the CDR3 is TGCGCCAGCAGGTTTAGGGAAGGCTACGAGCAGTACTTC. It yields the protein CASRFREGYEQYF. The rearrangement joins TRBV5-1 to TRBJ2-7, with D hard to call. Germline V gene data show CDR1 as SGHRS and CDR2 as YFSETQ. This CDR3 region has 13 residues. V was shortened by 5 bases and J by 3 bases, with 12 bases between the two germline ends.

This sequence joins TRBV9 and TRBJ2-3; D is possibly TRBD2 (6 bases). The germline gives CDR1 SGDLS, CDR2 YYNGEE. This CDR3 region has 17 residues. The ends were cut back, 4 bases at V and 1 base at J, with 19 bases in the middle. The CDR3 region is CASSSSTGWGGTDTQYF. The CDR3, as DNA: TGTGCCAGCAGCTCCTCCACGGGGTGGGGGGGCACAGATACGCAGTATTTT.

This clonotype showed up just a few times. The chain recombines TRBV20-1 with TRBJ2-3, with a possible D match to TRBD2 (6 bases). Trimming removed 0 bases at V and 3 bases at J, with 16 bases between. The CDR3 is made up of 16 amino acids. The V gene's germline CDR1 is DFQATT and CDR2 SNEGSKA (reference sequence). For the CDR3, the DNA is TGCAGTGCTAGAGATAGGCTAGCGCTTACGACAGATACGCAGTATTTT. This sequence encodes CSARDRLALTTDTQYF.

This chain joins TRBV7-2 and TRBJ1-2; 7 bases fit TRBD1. Germline loops: CDR1 SGHTA, CDR2 FQGNSA. Trimming cost V 2 bases and J 5 bases; bases outside gene matches: 5. This CDR3 comprises 14 residues. The CDR3 region is CASSLWQGEYGYTF. The CDR3 DNA reads TGTGCCAGCAGCTTATGGCAGGGGGAATATGGCTACACCTTC.